This entry describes one T cell receptor (beta chain). This entry belongs to a study of blood T cell repertoires in COVID-19. Study-level information: Material from acute and convalescent COVID-19 was sourced from the United States, Italy and Spain. The cDNA or gDNA used as material had been derived from T cells, B-cell-depleted T cells, or PBMCs.

CDR3 length equals 17 residues. Germline V gene sequence: CDR1 SQVTM, CDR2 ANQGSEA. Deletions cut 2 bases from V and 1 base from J, with 20 bases between. Original processing notes: Nucleated cell counts were estimated from reference gene primer amplification. Here immunoSEQ multiplex PCR was the method, and the copy in TCRdb shows in-frame clones only, minus some. That table supplies the V and J calls and clone size; D and trimming were determined from the DNA. Altogether under 130,000 clones are present, 85% being singletons, with the ten largest covering about 2%. Sequencing was done on a sample of peripheral blood. This sequence was found in a human donor in a cohort sampled during active COVID-19. The genes are TRBV29-1 and TRBJ2-5; a weak D match, TRBD2 (7 bases). The CDR3 DNA sequence: TGCAGCGTTGAATGGGGGCGTGGGGGGGCCTTCCAAGAGACCCAGTACTTC. This translates into CSVEWGRGGAFQETQYF.